In its sample, the clone carrying this T cell receptor (beta chain) was seen once. Antigen specificity is unknown. This sample stems from a study of cytomegalovirus exposure and HLA in healthy donors. Study conclusions and caveats: Investigators reported around 150 TCR beta chains as tied to cytomegalovirus. Common viral pathogens seemed to be connected with several of the most significant clusters, according to a later analysis. A cluster of highly shared sequence variants was likely a sequencing artifact. Some V segments, TRBV6-2 and TRBV6-3 among them, were indistinguishable and were therefore excluded.

PCR employed 60 Vbeta and 13 Jbeta primers. The table came from immunoSEQ multiplex PCR; TCRdb's copy has only in-frame clones and leaves some out. This table has 270,000 or so clones, roughly 90% appearing once. The CDR3 length is 15 residues. Trimming shortened V by 4 bases and J by 2 bases, and 15 bases separated the two germline ends. Per germline, CDR1 SGDLS and CDR2 YYNGEE. What was sequenced was PBMCs. The chain joins TRBV9 to TRBJ2-5; a possible D gene is TRBD2 (7 bases). This TCR came from a man in his forties in good health and CMV-seropositive. The CDR3 sequence is CASSRGAGGQETQYF. CDR3 nucleotides: TGTGCCAGCAGCCGGGGGGCAGGAGGACAAGAGACCCAGTACTTC.